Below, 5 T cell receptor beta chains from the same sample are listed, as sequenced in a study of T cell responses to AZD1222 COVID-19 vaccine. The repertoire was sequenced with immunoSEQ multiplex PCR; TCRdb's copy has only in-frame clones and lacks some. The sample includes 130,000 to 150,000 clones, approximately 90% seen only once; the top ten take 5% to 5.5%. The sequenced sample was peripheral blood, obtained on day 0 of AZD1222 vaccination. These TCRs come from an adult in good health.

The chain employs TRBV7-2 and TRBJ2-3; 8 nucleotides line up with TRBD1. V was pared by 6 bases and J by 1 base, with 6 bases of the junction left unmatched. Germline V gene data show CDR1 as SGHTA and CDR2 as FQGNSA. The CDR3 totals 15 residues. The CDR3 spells CASRRPGQGTDTQYF. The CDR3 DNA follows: TGTGCCAGCAGGAGACCGGGACAGGGCACAGATACGCAGTATTTT.

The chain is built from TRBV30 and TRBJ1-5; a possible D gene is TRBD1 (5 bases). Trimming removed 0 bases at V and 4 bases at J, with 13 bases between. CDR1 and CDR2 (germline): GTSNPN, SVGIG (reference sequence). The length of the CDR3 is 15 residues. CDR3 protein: CAWSVPGGRNQPQHF. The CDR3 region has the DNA TGTGCCTGGAGTGTGCCGGGGGGACGTAATCAGCCCCAGCATTTT.

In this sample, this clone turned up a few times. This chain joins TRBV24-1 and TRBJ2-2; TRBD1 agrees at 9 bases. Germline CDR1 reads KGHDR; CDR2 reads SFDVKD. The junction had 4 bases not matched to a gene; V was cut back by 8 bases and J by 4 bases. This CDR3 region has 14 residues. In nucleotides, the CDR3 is TGTGCCACCAAAGGACAGGGGTCCACCGGGGAGCTGTTTTTT. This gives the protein CATKGQGSTGELFF.

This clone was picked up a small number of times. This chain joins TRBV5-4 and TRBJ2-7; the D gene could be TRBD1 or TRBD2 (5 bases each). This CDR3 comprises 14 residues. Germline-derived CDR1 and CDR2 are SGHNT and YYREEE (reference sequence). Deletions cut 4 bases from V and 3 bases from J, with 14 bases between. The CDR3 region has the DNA TGTGCCAGCAGCGCCGCCGGGGCCGTCTACGAGCAGTACTTC. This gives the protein CASSAAGAVYEQYF.

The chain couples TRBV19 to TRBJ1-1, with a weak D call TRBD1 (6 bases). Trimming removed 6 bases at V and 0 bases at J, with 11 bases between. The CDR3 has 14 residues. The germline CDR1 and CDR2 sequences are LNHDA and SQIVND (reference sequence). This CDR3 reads CASRLQGLNTEAFF. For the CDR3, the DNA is TGTGCCAGTAGACTTCAGGGGCTGAACACTGAAGCTTTCTTT.